The present TCR beta chain was sequenced within a study of blood T cell repertoires in COVID-19. Turning to the study itself: Acute-phase and convalescent COVID-19 samples originated in the United States, Italy and Spain.

Original data processing: Amplification with reference gene primers provided the estimates of nucleated cell counts. Clones were read by immunoSEQ multiplex PCR, and TCRdb kept only the in-frame ones, dropping some. The DNA gave D and trimming, while V, J and clone size come from that table. The table includes approximately 500,000 clones, 80% to 90% detected once. Looked up from germline, CDR1 is DFQATT and CDR2 is SNEGSKA (reference sequence). V lost 3 bases to trimming and J lost 6 bases; unmatched junction nucleotides: 4. The CDR3 contains 13 residues. V is TRBV20-1 and J is TRBJ1-4, with 7 bases lining up with TRBD1. The TCR comes from a human donor in a cohort sampled during active COVID-19. Input material: peripheral blood. CDR3: CSASEGGDEKLFF. The DNA of the CDR3 is TGCAGTGCTAGTGAAGGGGGCGATGAAAAACTGTTTTTT.